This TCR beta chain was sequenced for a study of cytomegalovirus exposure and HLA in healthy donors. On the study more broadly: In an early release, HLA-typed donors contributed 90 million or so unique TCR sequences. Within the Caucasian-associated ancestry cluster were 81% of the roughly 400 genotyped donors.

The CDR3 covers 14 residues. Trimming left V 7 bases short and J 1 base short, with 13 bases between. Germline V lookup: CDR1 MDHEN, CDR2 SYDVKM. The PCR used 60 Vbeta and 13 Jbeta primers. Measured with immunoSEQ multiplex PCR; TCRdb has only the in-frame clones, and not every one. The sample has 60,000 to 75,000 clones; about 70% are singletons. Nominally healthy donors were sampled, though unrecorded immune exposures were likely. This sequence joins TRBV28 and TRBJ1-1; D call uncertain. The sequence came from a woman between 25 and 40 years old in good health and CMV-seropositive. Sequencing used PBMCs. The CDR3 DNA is TGTGCCAGCAACTTGGTCGTCGGGAACACTGAAGCTTTCTTT. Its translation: CASNLVVGNTEAFF.